These T cell receptor beta chains were read from a single sample in a study of blood T cell repertoires in COVID-19. Clones were read by immunoSEQ multiplex PCR, and TCRdb kept only the in-frame ones, dropping some. The sample contains some 48,000 clones, about nine tenths of which appear only once. The specimen sequenced was peripheral blood. These receptors originate from an elderly woman in a cohort sampled during active or convalescent COVID-19. Both conserved end residues are part of each CDR3. The order of the fields is clone size, D gene, V gene, J gene, CDR3 protein, CDR3 DNA. D genes are given only for firm matches. Expanded clones are given a class, and other clones once, few, many or no size at all.

clone_size: -
d_call: -
v_call: TRBV7-8
j_call: TRBJ2-7
cdr3_aa: CASSSLQASYEQYF
cdr3_nt: TGTGCCAGCAGCTCCCTTCAGGCAAGCTACGAGCAGTACTTC

clone_size: few
d_call: TRBD1
v_call: TRBV5-1
j_call: TRBJ1-5
cdr3_aa: CASRPGTGGRNQPQHF
cdr3_nt: TGCGCCAGCAGACCAGGGACAGGGGGGAGAAATCAGCCCCAGCATTTT

clone_size: -
d_call: TRBD2
v_call: TRBV7-3
j_call: TRBJ2-7
cdr3_aa: CASRKSGGPYEQYF
cdr3_nt: TGTGCCAGCAGGAAGAGCGGGGGACCCTACGAGCAGTACTTC

clone_size: -
d_call: TRBD2
v_call: TRBV6-4
j_call: TRBJ2-1
cdr3_aa: CASSRDSGGAFNEQFF
cdr3_nt: TGTGCCAGCAGCCGTGACAGCGGGGGGGCGTTCAATGAGCAGTTCTTC

clone_size: -
d_call: TRBD2
v_call: TRBV24-1
j_call: TRBJ2-5
cdr3_aa: CATSATSGAGETQYF
cdr3_nt: TGTGCCACCAGTGCAACTAGCGGGGCGGGGGAGACCCAGTACTTC

clone_size: -
d_call: -
v_call: TRBV7-9
j_call: TRBJ1-2
cdr3_aa: CASSPQDYGYTF
cdr3_nt: TGTGCCAGCAGCCCGCAGGACTATGGCTACACCTTC

clone_size: -
d_call: -
v_call: TRBV7-8
j_call: TRBJ1-5
cdr3_aa: CASSPRRVSNQPQHF
cdr3_nt: TGTGCCAGCAGCCCGCGGAGGGTAAGCAATCAGCCCCAGCATTTT

clone_size: -
d_call: TRBD2
v_call: TRBV7-2
j_call: TRBJ2-5
cdr3_aa: CASSKTSGGGRETQYF
cdr3_nt: TGTGCCAGCAGCAAGACTAGCGGGGGCGGCCGGGAGACCCAGTACTTC

clone_size: once
d_call: -
v_call: TRBV9
j_call: TRBJ2-5
cdr3_aa: CASSVGGLMETQYF
cdr3_nt: TGTGCCAGCAGCGTCGGGGGGCTGATGGAGACCCAGTACTTC

clone_size: -
d_call: TRBD1
v_call: TRBV4-1
j_call: TRBJ2-2
cdr3_aa: CASSQDAGGRSGELFF
cdr3_nt: TGCGCCAGCAGCCAAGATGCAGGGGGCAGATCCGGGGAGCTGTTTTTT

clone_size: -
d_call: -
v_call: TRBV20-1
j_call: TRBJ2-3
cdr3_aa: CRGQKTDTQYF
cdr3_nt: TGCAGGGGACAAAAAACAGATACGCAGTATTTT

clone_size: -
d_call: TRBD2
v_call: TRBV9
j_call: TRBJ2-3
cdr3_aa: CASSILAGEGTDTQYF
cdr3_nt: TGTGCCAGCAGCATACTAGCGGGAGAGGGCACAGATACGCAGTATTTT

clone_size: -
d_call: TRBD2
v_call: TRBV6-5
j_call: TRBJ2-1
cdr3_aa: CASSWGGAYNEQFF
cdr3_nt: TGTGCCAGCAGTTGGGGGGGGGCCTACAATGAGCAGTTCTTC

clone_size: -
d_call: TRBD1
v_call: TRBV30
j_call: TRBJ1-1
cdr3_aa: CAWSPGQGWRTEAFF
cdr3_nt: TGTGCCTGGAGTCCGGGACAGGGATGGCGCACTGAAGCTTTCTTT

clone_size: -
d_call: TRBD1
v_call: TRBV6-2/TRBV6-3
j_call: TRBJ2-5
cdr3_aa: CASSRWTGAKTQETQYF
cdr3_nt: TGTGCCAGCAGCCGATGGACAGGGGCCAAGACCCAAGAGACCCAGTACTTC

clone_size: -
d_call: -
v_call: TRBV4-2
j_call: TRBJ2-3
cdr3_aa: CASSHRDTQYF
cdr3_nt: TGTGCCAGCAGCCACAGGGATACGCAGTATTTT

clone_size: -
d_call: -
v_call: TRBV5-1
j_call: TRBJ2-2
cdr3_aa: CASSFGTLNTGELFF
cdr3_nt: TGCGCCAGCAGCTTCGGGACACTTAACACCGGGGAGCTGTTTTTT

clone_size: -
d_call: -
v_call: TRBV4-2
j_call: TRBJ2-1
cdr3_aa: CASSQGAGASYNEQFF
cdr3_nt: TGTGCCAGCAGCCAAGGGGCGGGTGCCTCCTACAATGAGCAGTTCTTC

clone_size: -
d_call: -
v_call: TRBV25-1
j_call: TRBJ2-5
cdr3_aa: CASSDDRGAGETQYF
cdr3_nt: TGTGCCAGCAGTGATGATCGGGGGGCCGGGGAGACCCAGTACTTC

clone_size: -
d_call: TRBD1
v_call: TRBV5-1
j_call: TRBJ2-7
cdr3_aa: CASSSAATGGEQYF
cdr3_nt: TGCGCCAGCAGCTCCGCCGCCACAGGGGGCGAGCAGTACTTC

clone_size: -
d_call: -
v_call: TRBV30
j_call: TRBJ1-1
cdr3_aa: CAWSVLRDTEAFF
cdr3_nt: TGTGCCTGGAGTGTACTACGGGACACTGAAGCTTTCTTT

clone_size: -
d_call: -
v_call: TRBV28
j_call: TRBJ2-1
cdr3_aa: CASSSLVQFF
cdr3_nt: TGTGCCAGCAGCTCCCTTGTACAGTTCTTC

clone_size: -
d_call: TRBD1
v_call: TRBV3-1/TRBV3-2
j_call: TRBJ1-5
cdr3_aa: CASSPGRDRIYSNQPQHF
cdr3_nt: TGTGCCAGCAGCCCAGGCCGGGACAGAATTTATAGCAATCAGCCCCAGCATTTT

clone_size: -
d_call: -
v_call: TRBV7-9
j_call: TRBJ2-1
cdr3_aa: CASSQTVSRSTIF
cdr3_nt: TGTGCCAGCAGTCAAACGGTTTCGCGGTCAACGATCTTC

clone_size: few
d_call: TRBD2
v_call: TRBV4-3
j_call: TRBJ2-3
cdr3_aa: CASSQGTSGSLSTDTQYF
cdr3_nt: TGCGCCAGCAGCCAAGGGACTAGCGGGAGCTTAAGCACAGATACGCAGTATTTT

clone_size: -
d_call: -
v_call: TRBV2
j_call: TRBJ2-7
cdr3_aa: CASILQGHYEQYF
cdr3_nt: TGTGCCAGCATTCTGCAGGGGCACTACGAGCAGTACTTC